These 27 T cell receptor beta chains were all obtained from the same sample, sequenced in a study of T cells in Graves' hyperthyroidism and ophthalmopathy. Using RNA transcripts as the source, TCR beta CDR3 regions were amplified. A set of HTBI primers served as the primers for a first-round RT-PCR of the TCR CDR3. Via MiXCR, TCRdb re-called the multiplex PCR reads, giving one row per CDR3 protein. Of approximately 600,000 distinct CDR3 sequences listed, about 15% are singletons. Sequences were obtained from blood. Source of these receptors: a woman aged 40 to 50 with Graves' ophthalmopathy.

Ten or more counts support this clonotype. CDR3 coding DNA: TGTGCCAGCAGCTTCCTAACGGGAGTCGTTAGCAGCGAGCAGTACTTC. It specifies CASSFLTGVVSSEQYF. The V call is TRBV7-3, the J call TRBJ2-7, with D perhaps TRBD2 (6 bases). Germline V lookup: CDR1 SGHTA, CDR2 FQGTGA. Trimming shortened V by 3 bases and J by 6 bases, and 21 bases separated the two germline ends. The CDR3 totals 16 residues.

This clonotype was counted ten times or more. This chain connects TRBV28 to TRBJ1-1, with D unresolved. The V end lost 5 bases, the J end lost 1 base, and 14 bases lay between the germline ends. The germline CDR1 and CDR2 sequences are MDHEN and SYDVKM. The CDR3 consists of 15 residues. The CDR3 bases are TGTGCCAGCAGTCCCTACGGGCGGGGGAACACTGAAGCTTTCTTT. This encodes CASSPYGRGNTEAFF.

CDR3 in amino acids: CASSLIRQGAFEQYF. CDR3 bases: TGTGCCAGCAGTTTAATTAGACAGGGGGCATTCGAGCAGTACTTC. The gene calls are TRBV12-3 or TRBV12-4 and TRBJ2-7, with TRBD1 matching over 10 bases. The CDR3 is 15 amino acids. V trimming: 2 bases; J trimming: 6 bases; junction bases outside the gene matches: 7.

This clonotype appeared many times. This chain links TRBV6-1 with TRBJ1-5; D possibly corresponds to TRBD1 (5 bases). Per the germline V gene, CDR1 is MNHNS and CDR2 is SASEGT. The CDR3 is 15 residues long. The ends were cut back, 7 bases at V and 5 bases at J, with 18 bases in the middle. The CDR3 DNA follows: TGTGCCAGCACCCCCCAGGCCAGGGTCCATCAGCCCCAGCATTTT. Translation: CASTPQARVHQPQHF.

This clonotype was observed many times. The chain combines TRBV6-1 with TRBJ1-6; D unresolved. The germline V gene encodes CDR1 MNHNS and CDR2 SASEGT. The CDR3 covers 14 residues. Trimming shortened V by 4 bases and J by 14 bases, and 18 bases separated the two germline ends. For the CDR3, the DNA is TGTGCCAGCAGTGTCCTGGGGAACTCTAGGACCCTCCACTTT. Translated, it gives CASSVLGNSRTLHF.

In this sample, this clonotype turned up many times. The chain employs TRBV20-1 and TRBJ2-5, with 16 bases fitting TRBD2. CDR1 and CDR2 (germline): DFQATT, SNEGSKA (reference sequence). The J segment lost 4 bases and the V segment lost 1 base, leaving 3 bases of the junction unmatched. This CDR3 is 16 amino acids long. CDR3 amino acids: CSARGGLAGGGETQYF. CDR3 nucleotides: TGCAGTGCTAGAGGGGGACTAGCGGGAGGGGGAGAGACCCAGTACTTC.

The rearrangement joins TRBV15 to TRBJ2-7; perhaps TRBD1 as D (6 bases). Per the germline V gene, CDR1 is LNHNV and CDR2 is YYDKDF (reference sequence). Trimming left V 0 bases short and J 1 base short, with 16 bases between. CDR3 length: 17 residues. The CDR3 DNA reads as TGTGCCACCAGCAGAGATCAGGGGCCCTCTCTGTCCTACGAGCAGTACTTC. Translation gives CATSRDQGPSLSYEQYF.

As concerns this clonotype: This may stem from a read error, because a much larger clone lies one nucleotide away. V and J are TRBV20-1 and TRBJ2-7; D is perhaps TRBD2 (6 bases). CDR1 and CDR2 from the germline V gene are DFQATT and SNEGSKA (reference sequence). The CDR3 consists of 13 residues. DNA for the CDR3: TGCAGTGCGGTGGGGAGGAGCTCCTACGGGCAGTACTTC. It translates to CSAVGRSSYGQYF.

This clonotype was observed a handful of times. The chain couples TRBV20-1 to TRBJ2-5, with D unresolved. V lost 5 bases to trimming and J lost 2 bases, with 15 bases between them. The CDR3 is 14 residues long. Germline V gives CDR1 DFQATT, CDR2 SNEGSKA (reference sequence). CDR3 protein: CSAPGTGRQETQYF. CDR3 coding DNA: TGCAGTGCTCCCGGCACGGGCAGGCAAGAGACCCAGTACTTC.

This clonotype was observed a handful of times. Possible read error: a much larger clone is one base away. This rearrangement joins TRBV6-7 to TRBJ2-5, with D possibly TRBD1 on 5 matching bases. TRBV6-7 is an ORF, and what it does is uncertain. Between the trimmed V and J ends, which lost 1 base and 9 bases, there was a span of 6 bases. The CDR3 sequence is 11 residues long. CDR3 in amino acids: CASSYLGAQYF. The CDR3 coding sequence is TGTGCCAGCAGTTACTTAGGGGCCCAGTACTTC.

This clonotype showed up just a few times. V is TRBV2 and J is TRBJ2-7, with TRBD2 matching over 8 bases. The germline gives CDR1 SNHLY, CDR2 FYNNEI. There are 15 residues in the CDR3. V lost 6 bases and J lost 2; bases outside the gene matches: 9. The chain's CDR3 is CASSRRVAGTYEQYF. In DNA, the CDR3 is TGTGCCAGCAGCCGGAGGGTAGCGGGAACCTACGAGCAGTACTTC.

Many counts were recorded for this clonotype. The chain recombines TRBV12-3 or TRBV12-4 with TRBJ1-5; D gene unclear. The V end was cut by 1 base, the J end by 5 bases, with 6 bases between. CDR3 length equals 13 residues. The CDR3 protein is CASSLVADQPQHF. In DNA form, the CDR3 reads TGTGCCAGCAGTTTAGTAGCAGATCAGCCCCAGCATTTT.

At least ten counts were recorded for this clonotype. The chain is built from TRBV5-1 and TRBJ1-1; D is uncertain. The CDR3 runs 14 residues. Germline V gene data show CDR1 as SGHRS and CDR2 as YFSETQ. V gave up 4 bases and J gave up 5 bases, with 15 bases separating them. CDR3 bases: TGCGCCAGCAGCCCCCTTGAGGGAGGGACTGAAGCTTTCTTT. It yields the protein CASSPLEGGTEAFF.

This clonotype came up many times. V is TRBV6-5 and J is TRBJ1-6; D gene unclear. Germline V gene data show CDR1 as MNHEY and CDR2 as SVGAGI. The CDR3 is 14 amino acids. V was clipped by 2 bases and J by 8 bases, with 10 bases between them. CDR3 nucleotides: TGTGCCAGCAGTTACCGGACTCGCGATTCACCCCTCCACTTT. It translates to CASSYRTRDSPLHF.

The chain combines TRBV4-1 with TRBJ2-5; D possibly matches TRBD1 or TRBD2 (6 bases each). Trimming took 2 bases from V and 5 from J, leaving 15 bases between them. This CDR3 spans 15 amino acids. CDR1 and CDR2 (germline): MGHRA, YSYEKL. The CDR3 sequence is CASSQSGGAGETQYF. CDR3 bases: TGCGCCAGCAGCCAATCCGGGGGCGCGGGGGAGACCCAGTACTTC.

The chain has TRBV7-8 and TRBJ2-7; D is undetermined. Germline-derived CDR1 and CDR2 are SGHVS and FQNEAQ. V lost 0 bases to trimming and J lost 7 bases, with 25 bases between them. The CDR3 totals 18 residues. CDR3 region: CASSLATSLGEALPEQYF. The CDR3 DNA follows: TGTGCCAGCAGCTTAGCGACCTCCCTAGGTGAGGCACTACCGGAGCAGTACTTC.

This clonotype was observed many times. The CDR3 region has the DNA TGTGCCAGCAGCTTGGGGACAGCCATAGCCTATGGCTACACCTTC. It specifies CASSLGTAIAYGYTF. The chain recombines TRBV7-2 with TRBJ1-2, with TRBD1 matching over 7 bases. With 3 bases clipped from V and 4 bases from J, the junction kept 8 bases outside the gene matches. Germline V gene sequence: CDR1 SGHTA, CDR2 FQGNSA. CDR3 length equals 15 residues.

This clonotype was seen a few times. The V gene is TRBV24-1, the J gene TRBJ2-2; TRBD1 might be the D (6 bases). The CDR3 runs to 15 residues. CDR1 is KGHDR, CDR2 SFDVKD, per germline. V shed 2 bases and J shed 1 base, with 7 bases lying between them. The CDR3 region has the DNA TGTGCCACCAGTGATTGGGGGCTGAACACCGGGGAGCTGTTTTTT. Amino acids: CATSDWGLNTGELFF.

The V and J genes are TRBV11-2 and TRBJ1-1; unclear D gene. Trimming took off 5 bases at V and 5 bases at J, with 24 bases between the two ends. The CDR3 has 17 amino acids. Per the germline V gene, CDR1 is SGHAT and CDR2 is FQNNGV. CDR3 sequence (DNA): TGTGCCAGCAGCCGAGTCCTAGGAGGTCCGGGAGGGACTGAAGCTTTCTTT. Translated: CASSRVLGGPGGTEAFF.

Only a few counts were recorded for this clonotype. The V call is TRBV29-1, the J call TRBJ1-1; unclear D gene. CDR3 size: 13 residues. V lost 5 bases, J lost 2 bases, and 12 bases lay in between. CDR1 SQVTM and CDR2 ANQGSEA come from the germline V gene. Here the CDR3 DNA reads TGCAGCGTTAAAAAGGATTTTAACACTGAAGCTTTCTTT. This codes for CSVKKDFNTEAFF.

This clonotype was seen many times. The V call is TRBV5-5, the J call TRBJ2-5, with 12 positions matching TRBD2. J was trimmed by 2 bases and V by 4 bases; bases with no gene match: 3. Per the germline V gene, CDR1 is SGHKS and CDR2 is YYEKEE (reference sequence). This CDR3 is built from 15 residues. The chain's CDR3 is CASSVGTSGQETQYF. DNA of the CDR3: TGTGCCAGCAGCGTCGGGACTAGCGGGCAAGAGACCCAGTACTTC.

This clonotype was seen repeatedly, ten times or more. The J gene is TRBJ1-5, the V gene TRBV6-1; 9 bases map to TRBD1. CDR1 is MNHNS and CDR2 is SASEGT in the germline V gene. Losses at the gene ends were 6 bases for V and 4 bases for J; bases not matched to a gene: 7. The CDR3 is made up of 15 amino acids. CDR3 region: CASSMTGGRNQPQHF. CDR3 nucleotides: TGTGCCAGCAGCATGACAGGGGGTCGGAATCAGCCCCAGCATTTT.

V usage is TRBV4-3 and J usage is TRBJ2-2; D unresolved. The CDR3 spans 16 residues. V lost 0 bases, J lost 4 bases, and 12 bases lay in between. The V gene's germline CDR1 is LGHNA and CDR2 YSLEER. CDR3 DNA sequence: TGCGCCAGCAGCCAAGAGAGTCTCACGGGCACCGGGGAGCTGTTTTTT. This translates into CASSQESLTGTGELFF.

Here the CDR3 reads CASSSGLAGVIQETQYF. The CDR3 DNA follows: TGTGCCAGCAGTTCCGGACTAGCGGGGGTAATTCAAGAGACCCAGTACTTC. The chain is built from TRBV28 and TRBJ2-5, with TRBD2 matching 13 bases. Germline V lookup: CDR1 MDHEN, CDR2 SYDVKM. The CDR3 is made up of 17 amino acids. V trimming: 4 bases; J trimming: 2 bases; junction bases outside the gene matches: 7.

This clonotype occurred many times. J is TRBJ2-5 and V is TRBV15; 11 positions match TRBD2. Losses at the gene ends were 2 bases for V and 0 bases for J; bases not matched to a gene: 5. CDR3 length: 17 amino acids. CDR1 is LNHNV and CDR2 is YYDKDF in the germline V gene (reference sequence). CDR3 sequence reads: CATSRQTSGTYQETQYF. The CDR3 DNA sequence: TGTGCCACCAGCAGACAGACTAGCGGGACCTACCAAGAGACCCAGTACTTC.

Ten or more counts support this clonotype. The chain is built from TRBV20-1 and TRBJ1-2; D is perhaps TRBD1 (6 bases). The V and J ends lost 6 bases and 2 bases respectively, with 13 bases between them. The germline V gene has CDR1 DFQATT and CDR2 SNEGSKA (reference sequence). This CDR3 is 13 amino acids long. This CDR3 reads CSARGRSNYGYTF. The CDR3 DNA reads TGCAGTGCCAGGGGACGAAGCAACTATGGCTACACCTTC.

Regarding this clonotype: The junction does not match germline at one end; this may be a read error. The CDR3 DNA reads as TGTGCCTGGGGTACCAACAGGGGGCGAAGCACTGAAGCTTACTTT. Its translation is CAWGTNRGRSTEAYF. The chain is built from TRBV30 and TRBJ1-1; 9 nucleotides match TRBD1. There are 15 residues in the CDR3. In germline, CDR1 is GTSNPN, CDR2 SVGIG (reference sequence). Full variable domain (outside the CDR3, taken from reference TRBV30 and TRBJ1-1): SQTIHQWPATLVQPVGSPLSLECTVEGTSNPNLYWYRQAAGRGLQLLFYSVGIGQISSEVPQNLSASRPQDRQFILSSKKLLLSDSGFYLCAWGTNRGRSTEAYFGQGTRLTVV.